What follows are 29 T cell receptor beta chains derived from one specimen sequenced in a study of T cell changes during pregnancy in multiple sclerosis. The repertoire was sequenced with immunoSEQ multiplex PCR; TCRdb's copy has only in-frame clones and lacks some. The sample yields 35,000 to 50,000 clones, about 87% seen once. The sequencing used CD4+ T cells from peripheral blood mononuclear cells, collected in the second trimester of pregnancy. All receptors come from a female donor with multiple sclerosis, enrolled in a pregnancy study.

The rearrangement uses TRBV5-5 and TRBJ1-4, with a weak D call TRBD1 (5 bases). CDR3 length equals 14 residues. Deletions cut 3 bases from V and 8 bases from J, with 14 bases between. Germline-derived CDR1 and CDR2 are SGHKS and YYEKEE (reference sequence). The CDR3 DNA is TGTGCCAGCAGCTGGGGCACCGGAAGGGAAAAACTGTTTTTT. Protein: CASSWGTGREKLFF.

This chain joins TRBV7-2 and TRBJ2-7; 7 nucleotides line up with TRBD2. Germline CDR1 is SGHTA and CDR2 is FQGNSA. The CDR3 is 14 residues long. The V and J ends lost 0 bases and 2 bases, in that order; junction bases with no gene match: 1. In nucleotides, the CDR3 is TGTGCCAGCAGCTTAGCAGGGACTACCTACGAGCAGTACTTC. It specifies CASSLAGTTYEQYF.

The V call is TRBV7-9, the J call TRBJ1-1; TRBD1 matches 10 bases. Germline V gene sequence: CDR1 SEHNR, CDR2 FQNEAQ (reference sequence). V lost 1 base, J lost 8 bases, and 1 base stayed unmatched. This CDR3 is 13 amino acids long. DNA of the CDR3: TGTGCCAGCAGCTTAGGGGGACAGGGGGAAGCTTTCTTT. It yields the protein CASSLGGQGEAFF. Full variable domain (rest looked up from reference TRBV7-9 and TRBJ1-1): DTGVSQNPRHKITKRGQNVTFRCDPISEHNRLYWYRQTLGQGPEFLTYFQNEAQLEKSRLLSDRFSAERPKGSFSTLEIQRTEQGDSAMYLCASSLGGQGEAFFGQGTRLTVV.

The chain joins TRBV2 to TRBJ2-5; D possibly corresponds to TRBD1 (5 bases). CDR3 length: 15 amino acids. The V end was cut by 0 bases, the J end by 1 base, with 9 bases between. Germline V gene lookup returns CDR1 SNHLY and CDR2 FYNNEI. The CDR3 DNA sequence: TGTGCCAGCAGTGAAGCGGGGCAGGGCCAAGAGACCCAGTACTTC. Translated: CASSEAGQGQETQYF.

This clone was observed a single time. The rearrangement uses TRBV4-3 and TRBJ2-1; 7 nucleotides line up with TRBD2. After removal of 0 bases from V and 3 bases from J, the junction contained 17 bases not matched to a gene. Germline V gene sequence: CDR1 LGHNA, CDR2 YSLEER. The CDR3 is made up of 20 amino acids. CDR3 bases: TGCGCCAGCAGCCAAGAACCCGTCGTTCCGGCTAGCGGAAACTACAATGAGCAGTTCTTC. Protein: CASSQEPVVPASGNYNEQFF.

The rearrangement uses TRBV5-1 and TRBJ2-5; 12 bases agree with TRBD2. Germline loops: CDR1 SGHRS, CDR2 YFSETQ. V trimming: 5 bases; J trimming: 4 bases; junction bases outside the gene matches: 3. The CDR3 has 14 residues. The CDR3 DNA sequence: TGCGCCAGCAGACTAGCGGGAGGTCCAGAGACCCAGTACTTC. Translating gives CASRLAGGPETQYF.

This chain uses TRBV27 with TRBJ2-1, with 11 bases matching TRBD2. The trim removed 2 bases at V and 5 bases at J, leaving 5 bases unmatched. Looked up from germline, CDR1 is MNHEY and CDR2 is SMNVEV (reference sequence). CDR3 size: 16 residues. CDR3 nucleotides: TGTGCCAGCAGTTTAACGGGACTAGCGGCCGACAATGAGCAGTTCTTC. This codes for CASSLTGLAADNEQFF.

V is TRBV7-2 and J is TRBJ2-5; possible D gene TRBD2, 6 bases. The germline CDR1 and CDR2 sequences are SGHTA and FQGNSA. This CDR3 contains 14 residues. Trimming stripped 4 bases from V and 5 bases from J, with 14 bases between. The CDR3 DNA sequence: TGTGCCAGCAGCTCCTGGGCGGGGAGCGAGACCCAGTACTTC. Its translation is CASSSWAGSETQYF.

J is TRBJ2-1 and V is TRBV7-2; 11 bases map to TRBD2. Germline trimming cut 1 base from V and 7 bases from J; bases unmatched to any gene: 12. In germline, CDR1 is SGHTA, CDR2 FQGNSA. This CDR3 spans 18 amino acids. The CDR3 protein is CASSLVPLAGGMGNEQFF. In DNA form, the CDR3 reads TGTGCCAGCAGCTTAGTCCCTCTAGCGGGAGGAATGGGGAATGAGCAGTTCTTC.

In DNA form, the CDR3 reads TGTGCCAGTAGTATGAGCGGATTCGCCTACGAGCAGTACTTC. This translates into CASSMSGFAYEQYF. The chain has TRBV19 and TRBJ2-7; the D gene is possibly TRBD2 (5 bases). Germline CDR1 is LNHDA and CDR2 is SQIVND (reference sequence). This CDR3 contains 14 residues. V shed 3 bases and J shed 2 bases, with 11 bases lying between them.

The rearrangement joins TRBV7-2 to TRBJ2-7; 8 bases line up with TRBD2. V was pared by 5 bases and J by 5 bases, with 11 bases of the junction left unmatched. Germline V gene lookup returns CDR1 SGHTA and CDR2 FQGNSA. The CDR3 totals 15 residues. DNA of the CDR3: TGTGCCAGCAGCAGAAATAGCGGGGTCCGCCACGAGCAGTACTTC. Its protein is CASSRNSGVRHEQYF. The variable domain in full, with the rest retrieved from reference TRBV7-2 and TRBJ2-7, is GAGVSQSPSNKVTEKGKDVELRCDPISGHTALYWYRQSLGQGLEFLIYFQGNSAPDKSGLPSDRFSAERTGGSVSTLTIQRTQQEDSAVYLCASSRNSGVRHEQYFGPGTRLTVT.

The chain carries TRBV28 and TRBJ1-5, with 8 bases that match TRBD1. The CDR3 extends over 14 amino acids. Germline V lookup: CDR1 MDHEN, CDR2 SYDVKM. J was trimmed by 2 bases and V by 8 bases; bases with no gene match: 5. CDR3 protein: CASVPGGGNQPQHF. The CDR3, as DNA: TGTGCCAGCGTCCCAGGGGGCGGCAATCAGCCCCAGCATTTT.

The V gene is TRBV14, the J gene TRBJ1-2; D ambiguous. The CDR3 sequence is 13 residues long. Trimming pared 1 base from V and 7 bases from J, leaving 10 bases between. Germline loops: CDR1 SGHDN, CDR2 FVKESK. CDR3 loop: CASSQVESGGYTF. The DNA for the CDR3 is TGTGCCAGCAGCCAAGTGGAATCGGGTGGCTACACCTTC.

The rearrangement joins TRBV13 to TRBJ2-2; TRBD1 might be the D (6 bases). Germline V gene sequence: CDR1 PRHDT, CDR2 FYEKMQ (reference sequence). V gave up 5 bases and J gave up 2 bases, with 12 bases separating them. This CDR3 spans 15 amino acids. CDR3 protein: CASSTFRGNTGELFF. The CDR3 DNA follows: TGTGCCAGCAGCACATTCAGGGGAAACACCGGGGAGCTGTTTTTT.

This chain uses TRBV21-1 with TRBJ2-2; TRBD1, the table's D call, was not compared with the DNA. TRBV21-1 is a listed pseudogene. This CDR3 spans 17 amino acids. CDR3 residues: CASSKEDNQDSTGELFF. The DNA of the CDR3 is TGTGCCAGCAGCAAGGAAGATAATCAAGACAGCACCGGGGAGCTGTTTTTT.

The gene calls are TRBV7-9 and TRBJ1-1; D possibly corresponds to TRBD1 (5 bases). Trimming stripped 1 base from V and 4 bases from J, with 7 bases between. The germline gives CDR1 SEHNR, CDR2 FQNEAQ (reference sequence). The CDR3 runs 13 residues. DNA of the CDR3: TGTGCCAGCAGCTTAGGGGGGGTCACTGAAGCTTTCTTT. Encoded protein: CASSLGGVTEAFF.

The chain couples TRBV15 to TRBJ1-4; unclear D gene. Germline-derived CDR1 and CDR2 are LNHNV and YYDKDF (reference sequence). CDR3 length: 14 residues. V shed 4 bases and J shed 6 bases, with 12 bases lying between them. The CDR3 reads CATSIGGRDEKLFF. CDR3 sequence (DNA): TGTGCCACCAGCATAGGAGGACGGGATGAAAAACTGTTTTTT.

V and J are TRBV28 and TRBJ1-3; D is unclear. The germline V and J ends were trimmed by 4 bases and 0 bases, with 10 bases remaining between them. This CDR3 comprises 15 residues. CDR1 MDHEN and CDR2 SYDVKM come from the germline V gene. CDR3 bases: TGTGCCAGCAGTTCGGGAAAGATCTCTGGAAACACCATATATTTT. It codes for CASSSGKISGNTIYF. Full variable domain (remainder filled in from reference TRBV28 and TRBJ1-3): DVKVTQSSRYLVKRTGEKVFLECVQDMDHENMFWYRQDPGLGLRLIYFSYDVKMKEKGDIPEGYSVSREKKERFSLILESASTNQTSMYLCASSSGKISGNTIYFGEGSWLTVV.

The chain combines TRBV7-2 with TRBJ2-1; TRBD2 might be the D (6 bases). The germline CDR1 and CDR2 sequences are SGHTA and FQGNSA. This CDR3 spans 17 amino acids. Trimming left V 0 bases short and J 6 bases short, with 18 bases between. CDR3 sequence reads: CASSLALGRGTSNEQFF. The DNA for the CDR3 is TGTGCCAGCAGCTTAGCCCTCGGACGGGGGACCTCCAATGAGCAGTTCTTC.

The rearrangement uses TRBV5-1 and TRBJ2-5; 10 nucleotides line up with TRBD2. The CDR3 length is 14 residues. CDR1 SGHRS and CDR2 YFSETQ come from the germline V gene. V gave up 4 bases and J gave up 5 bases; unmatched junction bases: 5. CDR3 sequence reads: CASSIAGGVETQYF. In DNA form, the CDR3 reads TGCGCCAGCAGCATAGCGGGAGGAGTCGAGACCCAGTACTTC.

The V call is TRBV9, the J call TRBJ1-2; D might be TRBD1 (5 bases). Trimming cost V 0 bases and J 2 bases, with 8 bases left between them. This CDR3 is built from 14 residues. Germline-derived CDR1 and CDR2 are SGDLS and YYNGEE. CDR3 region: CASSVGGVNYGYTF. CDR3 bases: TGTGCCAGCAGCGTAGGGGGCGTGAACTATGGCTACACCTTC.

J is TRBJ1-5 and V is TRBV11-2, with 9 positions matching TRBD1. CDR1 and CDR2 (germline): SGHAT, FQNNGV. This CDR3 region has 18 residues. The J segment lost 0 bases and the V segment lost 5 bases, leaving 11 bases of the junction unmatched. As DNA, the CDR3 is TGTGCCAGCAGCGCCGGGACAGGGACACACTATAGCAATCAGCCCCAGCATTTT. Its protein product is CASSAGTGTHYSNQPQHF.

The CDR3, as DNA: TGTGCCAGCAGCGTCACAGGCCGGGAGGGCCTCTACAATGAGCAGTTCTTC. Encoded protein: CASSVTGREGLYNEQFF. The V call is TRBV9, the J call TRBJ2-1, with 8 positions matching TRBD2. Trimming removed 2 bases from V and 3 bases from J; junction bases left unmatched: 10. This CDR3 contains 17 residues. The V gene's germline CDR1 is SGDLS and CDR2 YYNGEE. Full variable domain (outside the CDR3, taken from reference TRBV9 and TRBJ2-1): DSGVTQTPKHLITATGQRVTLRCSPRSGDLSVYWYQQSLDQGLQFLIQYYNGEERAKGNILERFSAQQFPDLHSELNLSSLELGDSALYFCASSVTGREGLYNEQFFGPGTRLTVL.

This chain connects TRBV5-1 to TRBJ2-2; 8 bases fit TRBD1. The ends lost 2 bases at V and 8 bases at J; junction bases unmatched: 8. This CDR3 region has 15 residues. CDR1 SGHRS and CDR2 YFSETQ come from the germline V gene. This CDR3 is CASSLIPGGFGELFF. CDR3 DNA: TGCGCCAGCAGCTTAATCCCAGGGGGCTTTGGGGAGCTGTTTTTT.

V gene TRBV4-1 combines with J gene TRBJ2-1; D perhaps matches TRBD2 (6 bases). From germline, CDR1 is MGHRA and CDR2 YSYEKL. The CDR3 extends over 14 amino acids. The V end was cut by 4 bases, the J end by 6 bases, with 13 bases between. CDR3 coding DNA: TGCGCCAGCAGCCGCACCGGGACTCCCAATGAGCAGTTCTTC. Its translation: CASSRTGTPNEQFF.

This clone was seen more than once but under ten times. The chain is built from TRBV7-9 and TRBJ1-2; D not resolved. CDR1 is SEHNR, CDR2 FQNEAQ, per germline (reference sequence). V dropped 3 bases and J dropped 7 bases, with 15 bases sitting between them. The CDR3 loop spans 14 amino acids. CDR3 in amino acids: CASSFSSGGFGYTF. DNA of the CDR3: TGTGCCAGCAGCTTCAGCAGCGGTGGGTTTGGCTACACCTTC.

The chain has TRBV5-1 and TRBJ1-2; tentatively, D is TRBD1 (5 bases). Germline V CDR1 and CDR2: SGHRS, YFSETQ. This CDR3 has 14 amino acids. V was clipped by 4 bases and J by 5 bases, with 15 bases between them. Here the CDR3 reads CASSLKAGQYGYTF. CDR3 DNA sequence: TGCGCCAGCAGCCTGAAGGCAGGGCAGTATGGCTACACCTTC. Full variable domain (missing parts from reference TRBV5-1 and TRBJ1-2): KAGVTQTPRYLIKTRGQQVTLSCSPISGHRSVSWYQQTPGQGLQFLFEYFSETQRNKGNFPGRFSGRQFSNSRSEMNVSTLELGDSALYLCASSLKAGQYGYTFGSGTRLTVV.

The CDR3 DNA is TGTGCCAGCAGCTTAATAGGAGGGGACACTGAAGCTTTCTTT. Amino acids: CASSLIGGDTEAFF. The rearrangement links TRBV13 to TRBJ1-1, with D maybe TRBD1 (5 bases). Trimming left V 2 bases short and J 3 bases short, with 10 bases between. Germline V gene data show CDR1 as PRHDT and CDR2 as FYEKMQ (reference sequence). The CDR3 runs 14 residues.

The count of this clone is one. The chain carries TRBV2 and TRBJ2-1, with D possibly TRBD1 on 6 matching bases. CDR3 length: 11 residues. The germline V and J ends were trimmed by 6 bases and 9 bases, with 9 bases remaining between them. Germline assignment: CDR1 SNHLY and CDR2 FYNNEI. The CDR3 protein is CASSLGGEQFF. CDR3 nucleotide sequence: TGTGCCAGCAGCCTAGGGGGTGAGCAGTTCTTC.